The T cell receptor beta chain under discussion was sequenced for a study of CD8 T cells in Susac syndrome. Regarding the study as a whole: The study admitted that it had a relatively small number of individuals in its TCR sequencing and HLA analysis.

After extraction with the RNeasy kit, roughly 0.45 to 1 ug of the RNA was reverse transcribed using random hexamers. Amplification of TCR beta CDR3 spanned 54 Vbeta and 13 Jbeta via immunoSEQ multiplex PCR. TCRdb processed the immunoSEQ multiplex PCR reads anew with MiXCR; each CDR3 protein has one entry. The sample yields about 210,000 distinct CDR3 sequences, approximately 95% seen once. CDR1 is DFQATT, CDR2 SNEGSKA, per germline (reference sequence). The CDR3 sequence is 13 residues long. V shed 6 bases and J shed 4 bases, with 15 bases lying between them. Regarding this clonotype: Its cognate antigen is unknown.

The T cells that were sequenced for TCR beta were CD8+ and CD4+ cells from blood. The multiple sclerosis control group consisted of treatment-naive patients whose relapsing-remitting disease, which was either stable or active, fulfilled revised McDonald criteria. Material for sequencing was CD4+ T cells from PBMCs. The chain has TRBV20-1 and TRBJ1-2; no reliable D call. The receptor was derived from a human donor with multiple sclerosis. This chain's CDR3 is CSAFHEKAYGYTF. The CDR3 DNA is TGCAGTGCCTTTCACGAGAAGGCCTATGGCTACACCTTC.